Given below is one T cell receptor beta chain in context. Its antigen is unidentified. The source of the sample is a study of cytomegalovirus exposure and HLA in healthy donors. General study results and limits: The classifier reportedly diagnosed cytomegalovirus status with high specificity and sensitivity. There were some public TCRs occurring in many donors, but most TCR sequences were rare.

Using immunoSEQ multiplex PCR, the repertoire was profiled, and TCRdb retains in-frame clones only, with some absent. The table includes over 250,000 clones, 80% to 90% detected once. This CDR3 has 15 amino acids. Germline lookup yields CDR1 SGHRS and CDR2 YFSETQ. The V end lost 4 bases, the J end lost 0 bases, and 10 bases lay between the germline ends. The sequence was obtained from a woman aged 18-29 years in good health and CMV-seronegative. The J gene is TRBJ1-4, the V gene TRBV5-1, with D perhaps TRBD1 (6 bases). Sample: PBMCs. DNA for the CDR3: TGCGCCAGCAGCCCCTGGACAGCAACTAATGAAAAACTGTTTTTT. Its protein product is CASSPWTATNEKLFF.